This TCR beta chain was sequenced during a study of blood T cell repertoires in COVID-19. On the study more broadly: Sites across the United States, Italy and Spain contributed samples from acute and convalescent COVID-19.

The data were produced by immunoSEQ multiplex PCR, yet TCRdb's version contains in-frame clones alone and is incomplete. This table has some 140,000 clones, 65% to 80% appearing once. This clonotype was sampled from an elderly man with acute or convalescent COVID-19. The specimen sequenced was peripheral blood.

As DNA, the CDR3 is TGTGCCAGCAGCCAAGTGGCAGAACCCAGTGAAAAACTGTTTTTT. Translated: CASSQVAEPSEKLFF. The V and J genes are TRBV4-2 and TRBJ1-4; D unresolved. The V and J ends lost 1 base and 7 bases respectively, with 13 bases between them. This CDR3 region has 15 residues. Germline V lookup: CDR1 LGHNA, CDR2 YNFKEQ.